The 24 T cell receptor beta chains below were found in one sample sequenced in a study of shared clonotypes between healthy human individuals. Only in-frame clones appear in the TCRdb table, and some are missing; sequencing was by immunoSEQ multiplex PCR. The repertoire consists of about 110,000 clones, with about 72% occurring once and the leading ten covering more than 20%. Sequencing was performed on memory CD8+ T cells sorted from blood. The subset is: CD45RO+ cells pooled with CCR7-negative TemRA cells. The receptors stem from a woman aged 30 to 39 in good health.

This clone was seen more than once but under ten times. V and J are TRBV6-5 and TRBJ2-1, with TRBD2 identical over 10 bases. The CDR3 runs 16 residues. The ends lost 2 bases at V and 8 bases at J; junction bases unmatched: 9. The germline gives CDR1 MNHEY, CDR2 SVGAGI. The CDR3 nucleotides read TGTGCCAGCAGTTACAGGGGGACTAGCGAGGTCGATGAGCAGTTCTTC. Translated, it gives CASSYRGTSEVDEQFF.

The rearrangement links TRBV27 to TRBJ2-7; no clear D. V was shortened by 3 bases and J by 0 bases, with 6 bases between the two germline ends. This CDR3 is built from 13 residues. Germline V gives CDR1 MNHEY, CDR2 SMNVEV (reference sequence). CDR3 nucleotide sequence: TGTGCCAGCAGTTTTAGTAGCTCCTACGAGCAGTACTTC. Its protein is CASSFSSSYEQYF.

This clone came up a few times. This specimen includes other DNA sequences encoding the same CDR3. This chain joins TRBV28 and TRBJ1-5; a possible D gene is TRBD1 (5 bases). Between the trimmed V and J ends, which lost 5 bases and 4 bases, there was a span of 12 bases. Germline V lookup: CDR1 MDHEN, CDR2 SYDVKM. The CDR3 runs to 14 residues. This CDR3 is CASSPPGRNQPQHF. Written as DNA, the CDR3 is TGTGCCAGCAGTCCTCCAGGGAGAAATCAGCCCCAGCATTTT.

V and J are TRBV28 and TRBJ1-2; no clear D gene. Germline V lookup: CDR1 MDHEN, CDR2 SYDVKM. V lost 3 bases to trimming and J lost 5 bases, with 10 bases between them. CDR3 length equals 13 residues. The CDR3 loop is CASSFERSYGYTF. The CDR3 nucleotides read TGTGCCAGCAGTTTTGAAAGGTCGTATGGCTACACCTTC.

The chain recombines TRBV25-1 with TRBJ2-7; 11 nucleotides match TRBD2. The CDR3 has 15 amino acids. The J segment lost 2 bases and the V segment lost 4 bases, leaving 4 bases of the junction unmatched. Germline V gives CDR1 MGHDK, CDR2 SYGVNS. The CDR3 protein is CASSGGTSGAYEQYF. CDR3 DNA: TGTGCCAGCAGTGGAGGGACTAGCGGAGCCTACGAGCAGTACTTC.

The CDR3 spells CASSSDRAYEQYF. For the CDR3, the DNA is TGTGCCAGCAGCAGCGACAGAGCCTACGAGCAGTACTTC. The rearrangement uses TRBV11-1 and TRBJ2-7; perhaps TRBD1 as D (5 bases). V was shortened by 5 bases and J by 2 bases, with 10 bases between the two germline ends. CDR1 and CDR2 from the germline V gene are SGHAT and FQDESV (reference sequence). The CDR3 is made up of 13 amino acids.

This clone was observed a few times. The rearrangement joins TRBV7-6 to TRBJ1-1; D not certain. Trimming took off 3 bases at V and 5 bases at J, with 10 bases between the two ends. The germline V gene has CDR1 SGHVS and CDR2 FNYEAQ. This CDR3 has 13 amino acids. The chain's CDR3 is CASSLGVGTEAFF. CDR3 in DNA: TGTGCCAGCAGCTTGGGAGTCGGGACTGAAGCTTTCTTT.

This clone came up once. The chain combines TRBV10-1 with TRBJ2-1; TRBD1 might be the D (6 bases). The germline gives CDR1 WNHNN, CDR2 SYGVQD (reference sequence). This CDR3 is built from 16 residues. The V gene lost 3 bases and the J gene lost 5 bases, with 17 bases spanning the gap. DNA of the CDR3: TGCGCCAGCAGTGAATTTGTTCAGGGGCCCGACAATGAGCAGTTCTTC. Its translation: CASSEFVQGPDNEQFF.

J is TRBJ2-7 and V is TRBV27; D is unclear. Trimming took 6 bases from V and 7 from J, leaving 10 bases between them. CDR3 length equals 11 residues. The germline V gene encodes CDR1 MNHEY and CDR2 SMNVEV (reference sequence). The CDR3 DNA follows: TGTGCCAGCAGGGGTCCCTGGGAGCAGTACTTC. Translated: CASRGPWEQYF.

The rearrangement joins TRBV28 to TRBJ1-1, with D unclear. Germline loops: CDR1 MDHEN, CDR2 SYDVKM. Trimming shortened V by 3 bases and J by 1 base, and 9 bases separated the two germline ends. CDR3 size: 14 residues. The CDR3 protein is CASSFSPTNTEAFF. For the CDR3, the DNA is TGTGCCAGCAGTTTTAGCCCCACGAACACTGAAGCTTTCTTT.

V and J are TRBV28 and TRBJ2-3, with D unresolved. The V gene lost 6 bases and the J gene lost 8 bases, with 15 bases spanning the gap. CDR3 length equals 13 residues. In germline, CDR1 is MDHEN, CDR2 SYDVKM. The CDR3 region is CASRPIVLRTQYF. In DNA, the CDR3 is TGTGCCAGCAGGCCCATTGTGTTGCGTACGCAGTATTTT. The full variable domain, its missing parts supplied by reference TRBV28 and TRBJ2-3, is DVKVTQSSRYLVKRTGEKVFLECVQDMDHENMFWYRQDPGLGLRLIYFSYDVKMKEKGDIPEGYSVSREKKERFSLILESASTNQTSMYLCASRPIVLRTQYFGPGTRLTVL.

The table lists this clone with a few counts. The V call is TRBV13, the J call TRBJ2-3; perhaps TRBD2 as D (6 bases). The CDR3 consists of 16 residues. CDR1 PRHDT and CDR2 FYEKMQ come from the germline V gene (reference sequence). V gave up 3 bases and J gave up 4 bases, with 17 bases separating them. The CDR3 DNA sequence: TGTGCCAGCAGCTTCTATTCGGGAGATGGCCCAGATACGCAGTATTTT. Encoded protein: CASSFYSGDGPDTQYF. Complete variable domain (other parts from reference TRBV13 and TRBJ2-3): AAGVIQSPRHLIKEKRETATLKCYPIPRHDTVYWYQQGPGQDPQFLISFYEKMQSDKGSIPDRFSAQQFSDYHSELNMSSLELGDSALYFCASSFYSGDGPDTQYFGPGTRLTVL.

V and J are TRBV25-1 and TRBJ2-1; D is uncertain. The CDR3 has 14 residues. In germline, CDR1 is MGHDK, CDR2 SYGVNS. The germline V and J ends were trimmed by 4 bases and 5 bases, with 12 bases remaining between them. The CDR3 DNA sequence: TGTGCCAGCAGTGCCTGGATCGCTAACAATGAGCAGTTCTTC. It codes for CASSAWIANNEQFF.

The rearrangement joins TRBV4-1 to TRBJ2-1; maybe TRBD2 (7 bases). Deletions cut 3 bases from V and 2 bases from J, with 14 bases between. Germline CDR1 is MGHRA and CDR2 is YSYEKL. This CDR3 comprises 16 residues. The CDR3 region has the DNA TGCGCCAGCAGCCATGCTCGGGGGGCGACCTACAATGAGCAGTTCTTC. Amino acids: CASSHARGATYNEQFF.

The CDR3 reads CASSSFTGVAGELFF. The CDR3 coding sequence is TGTGCCAGCAGTTCGTTCACAGGGGTAGCCGGGGAGCTGTTTTTT. This rearrangement joins TRBV27 to TRBJ2-2, with 7 bases aligning to TRBD1. The V and J ends lost 4 bases and 6 bases, in that order; junction bases with no gene match: 8. Germline loops: CDR1 MNHEY, CDR2 SMNVEV (reference sequence). The CDR3 has 15 amino acids.

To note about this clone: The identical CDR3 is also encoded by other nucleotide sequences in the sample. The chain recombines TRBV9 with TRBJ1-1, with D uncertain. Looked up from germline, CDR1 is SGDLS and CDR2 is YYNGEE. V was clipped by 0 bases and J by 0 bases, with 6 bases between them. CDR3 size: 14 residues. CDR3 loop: CASSVAGLNTEAFF. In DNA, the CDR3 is TGTGCCAGCAGCGTAGCAGGATTGAACACTGAAGCTTTCTTT.

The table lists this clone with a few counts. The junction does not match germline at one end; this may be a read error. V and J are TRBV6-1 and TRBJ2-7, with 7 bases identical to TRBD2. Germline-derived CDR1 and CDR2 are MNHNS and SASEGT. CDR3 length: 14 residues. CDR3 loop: CAISGREGLAVSYF. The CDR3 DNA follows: TGTGCCATCAGTGGCCGAGAGGGGCTAGCGGTCTCATACTTC.

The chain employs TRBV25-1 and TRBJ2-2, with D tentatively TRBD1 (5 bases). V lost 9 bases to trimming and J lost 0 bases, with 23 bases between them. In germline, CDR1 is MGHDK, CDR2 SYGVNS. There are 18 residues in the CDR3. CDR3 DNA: TGTGCCAGAAAAATATCGACAGCTCCATTCGCGAACACCGGGGAGCTGTTTTTT. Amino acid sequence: CARKISTAPFANTGELFF.

The CDR3 nucleotides read TGTGCCAGCAGCTTCGGGACAGGGGACGTGCCCCAGTACTTC. The encoded protein is CASSFGTGDVPQYF. The chain has TRBV7-2 and TRBJ2-5; 10 nucleotides agree with TRBD1. Germline CDR1 and CDR2: SGHTA and FQGNSA. Trimming took 3 bases from V and 9 from J; bases not matched to a gene: 7. The CDR3 consists of 14 residues.

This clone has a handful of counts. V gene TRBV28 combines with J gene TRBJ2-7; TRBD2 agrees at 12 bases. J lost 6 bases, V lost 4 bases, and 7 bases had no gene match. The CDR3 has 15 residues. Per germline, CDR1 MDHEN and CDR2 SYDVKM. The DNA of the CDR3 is TGTGCCAGCAGTTACCGGACTAGCGGGATCTCCGAGCAGTACTTC. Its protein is CASSYRTSGISEQYF.

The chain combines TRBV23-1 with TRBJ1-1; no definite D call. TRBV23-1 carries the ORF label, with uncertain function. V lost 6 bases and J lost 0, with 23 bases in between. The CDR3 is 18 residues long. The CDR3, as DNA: TGCGCCAGCAGACCTAATCCCAACACTGGTTCTATGAACACTGAAGCTTTCTTT. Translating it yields CASRPNPNTGSMNTEAFF.

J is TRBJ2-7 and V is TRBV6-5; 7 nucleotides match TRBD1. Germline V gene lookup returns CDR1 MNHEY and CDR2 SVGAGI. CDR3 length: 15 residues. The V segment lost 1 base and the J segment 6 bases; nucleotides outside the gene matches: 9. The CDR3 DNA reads TGTGCCAGCAGTTACTTTCTGACAGGGAAGGCCGAGCAGTACTTC. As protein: CASSYFLTGKAEQYF.

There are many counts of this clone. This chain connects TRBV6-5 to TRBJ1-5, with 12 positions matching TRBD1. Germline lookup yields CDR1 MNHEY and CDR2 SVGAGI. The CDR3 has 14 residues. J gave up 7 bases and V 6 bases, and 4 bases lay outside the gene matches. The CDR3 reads CASRAGTGGQPQHF. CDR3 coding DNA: TGTGCCAGCAGGGCCGGGACAGGGGGCCAGCCCCAGCATTTT.

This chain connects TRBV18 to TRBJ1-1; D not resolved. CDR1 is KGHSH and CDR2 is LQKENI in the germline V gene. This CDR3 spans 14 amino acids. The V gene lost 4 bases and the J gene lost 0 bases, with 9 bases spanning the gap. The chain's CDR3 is CASSRTWMNTEAFF. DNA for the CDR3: TGTGCCAGCTCACGGACGTGGATGAACACTGAAGCTTTCTTT. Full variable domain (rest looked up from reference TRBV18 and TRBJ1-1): NAGVMQNPRHLVRRRGQEARLRCSPMKGHSHVYWYRQLPEEGLKFMVYLQKENIIDESGMPKERFSAEFPKEGPSILRIQQVVRGDSAAYFCASSRTWMNTEAFFGQGTRLTVV.